This T cell receptor (beta chain) was documented in a study of T-cell reconstitution after alpha-beta-depleted transplantation in children. This clonotype occurred a few times. What it binds is unknown. Study outcomes and limitations: The origin of high day-60 TCRbeta diversity in some patients lay in surviving recipient T cells and thymic progenitors. Reportedly, only several hundred clones from non-depleted graft cells drove alpha-beta T-cell counts at about two months. Newly produced T cells mostly provided counts and TCRbeta diversity after one year, as hyperexpanded clones declined.

It was with unique molecular identifiers that the TCRbeta library was prepared. TCRdb itself ran the PCR reads through MiXCR, one entry per CDR3 protein. The repertoire holds around 440,000 distinct CDR3 sequences, with 15% to 20% as singletons. V was clipped by 4 bases and J by 4 bases, with 22 bases between them. The V gene's germline CDR1 is LGHNA and CDR2 YSLEER. The CDR3 contains 17 residues. Sequenced here: PBMCs, mostly from graft donor cells, sampled 360 days after TCRalphabeta/CD19-depleted stem cell transplant. The clonotype comes from a boy younger than two who had a stem cell transplant for Wiskott-Aldrich syndrome, so the T cells may come from the graft donor. This chain uses TRBV4-3 with TRBJ2-5; D remains ambiguous. The CDR3 DNA reads TGCGCCAGCAGCCCTCAAGGGCGAGGTAATCTTAGAGAGACCCAGTACTTC. Amino acid sequence: CASSPQGRGNLRETQYF.